This TCR beta chain was obtained from a study of technical replicates of blood from a few donors. This table comes from immunoSEQ multiplex PCR, and its TCRdb copy is limited to in-frame clones, with some not included. The sample shows fewer than 95,000 clones, around 94% of them seen only once. CDR3 length: 12 amino acids. Germline CDR1 reads MNHEY; CDR2 reads SMNVEV (reference sequence). V was trimmed by 5 bases and J by 5 bases, leaving 7 bases between them. This clone has just one count. This clonotype originated in a human donor in good health. The J gene is TRBJ2-1, the V gene TRBV27, with unresolved D. Sequencing used T cells isolated from PBMCs. The CDR3 protein is CASSAINNEQFF. DNA for the CDR3: TGTGCCAGCAGTGCTATAAACAATGAGCAGTTCTTC.